Listed below are T cell receptor beta chains from one sample, sequenced in a study of blood T cell repertoires in COVID-19. The method was immunoSEQ multiplex PCR; TCRdb's version includes in-frame clones alone and lacks a portion of them. Counted here are approximately 400,000 clones, roughly 86% occurring once; the ten biggest clones make up over 0.95%. The sample was peripheral blood. The source of these receptors is a human donor with acute or convalescent COVID-19. The donor label of this sample is uncertain. The conserved cysteine and the conserved F or W are not part of the CDR3 here.

J,V,CDR3
TRBJ2-3,TRBV10-1,ASGQGGTDTQY
TRBJ1-2,TRBV3-1/TRBV3-2,ASNDGGYGYT
TRBJ2-7,TRBV20-1,SASSPKLYEQY
TRBJ2-1,TRBV19,ASSIDVRTSGYNEQF
TRBJ2-7,TRBV7-8,ASSFTSGGFWTTTYEQY
TRBJ1-4,TRBV7-8,ASSRIGTGVGEKLF
TRBJ1-5,TRBV3-1/TRBV3-2,ASSQGTGTSNQPQH
TRBJ1-1,TRBV6-2/TRBV6-3,ASSYSTLTGTEAF
TRBJ2-5,TRBV10-1,ASSSGSSTETQY
TRBJ1-4,TRBV5-1,ASSNGQGREKLF
TRBJ1-4,TRBV7-9,ASSLIGNKNEKLF
TRBJ2-3,TRBV4-2,ASSQGALVASTDTQY
TRBJ2-3,TRBV7-6,ASSSRGLAGADSTDTQY
TRBJ1-2,TRBV7-9,ASSLNRGGDREGYT
TRBJ1-2,TRBV6-1,ASSEFGGTGFGYT
TRBJ2-1,TRBV6-4,ASSADYRDEQF
TRBJ2-3,TRBV5-5,ASRQRLDTDTQY
TRBJ1-5,TRBV28,ASRLTGVDIGQPQH